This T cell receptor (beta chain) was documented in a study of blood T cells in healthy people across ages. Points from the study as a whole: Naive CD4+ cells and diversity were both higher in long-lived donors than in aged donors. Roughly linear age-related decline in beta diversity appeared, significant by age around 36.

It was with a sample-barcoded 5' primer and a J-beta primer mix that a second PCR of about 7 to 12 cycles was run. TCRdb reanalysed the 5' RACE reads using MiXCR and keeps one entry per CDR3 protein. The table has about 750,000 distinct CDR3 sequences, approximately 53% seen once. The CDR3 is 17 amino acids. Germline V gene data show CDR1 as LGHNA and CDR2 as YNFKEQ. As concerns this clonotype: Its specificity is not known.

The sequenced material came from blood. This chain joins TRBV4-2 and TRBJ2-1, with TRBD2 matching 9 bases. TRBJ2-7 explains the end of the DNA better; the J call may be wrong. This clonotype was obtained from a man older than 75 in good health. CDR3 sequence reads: CASSQDAASGAYNEQYF. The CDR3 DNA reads TGTGCCAGCAGCCAAGATGCGGCTAGCGGGGCTTACAATGAGCAGTACTTC.